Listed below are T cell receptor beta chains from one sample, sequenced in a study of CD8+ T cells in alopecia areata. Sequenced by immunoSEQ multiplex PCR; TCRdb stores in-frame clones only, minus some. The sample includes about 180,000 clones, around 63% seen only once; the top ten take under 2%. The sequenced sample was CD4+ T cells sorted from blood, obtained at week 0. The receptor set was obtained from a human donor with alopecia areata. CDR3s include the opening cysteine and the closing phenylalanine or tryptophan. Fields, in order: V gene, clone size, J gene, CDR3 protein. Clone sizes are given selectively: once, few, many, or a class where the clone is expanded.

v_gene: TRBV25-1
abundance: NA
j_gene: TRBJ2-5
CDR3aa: CASRGYRQETQYF

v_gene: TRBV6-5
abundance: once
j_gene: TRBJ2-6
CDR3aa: CASSYLLGAGANVLTF

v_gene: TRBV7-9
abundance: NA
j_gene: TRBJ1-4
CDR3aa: CASSAGGGINEKLFF

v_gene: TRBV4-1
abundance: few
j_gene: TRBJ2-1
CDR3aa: CASSHGTLFTNEQFF

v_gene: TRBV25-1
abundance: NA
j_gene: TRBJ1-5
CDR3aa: CASSAGSRQPQHF

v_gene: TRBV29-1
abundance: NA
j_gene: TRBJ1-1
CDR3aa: CSVEGDEGSNTEAFF

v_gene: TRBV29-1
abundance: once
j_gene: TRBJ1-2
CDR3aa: CSVEEQGGSNYGYTF

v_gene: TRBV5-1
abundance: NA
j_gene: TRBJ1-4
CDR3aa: CASSLELSEKLFF

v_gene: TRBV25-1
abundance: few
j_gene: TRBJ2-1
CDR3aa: CASSLGLAGVPGGQFF

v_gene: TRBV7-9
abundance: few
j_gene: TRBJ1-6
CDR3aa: CASSFSLGPEGSPLHF

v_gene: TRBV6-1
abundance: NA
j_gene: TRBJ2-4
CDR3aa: CASSEVWGLVNIQYF

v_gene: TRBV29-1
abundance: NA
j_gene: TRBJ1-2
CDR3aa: CSVEEWAVYTF

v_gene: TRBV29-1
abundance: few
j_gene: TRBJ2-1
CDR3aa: CSVPVGGGQSSEQFF

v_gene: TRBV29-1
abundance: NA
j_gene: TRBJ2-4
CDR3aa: CSVEGLRDRAKNIQYF

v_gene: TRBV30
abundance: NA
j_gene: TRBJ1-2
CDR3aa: CAWNRDNYGYTF

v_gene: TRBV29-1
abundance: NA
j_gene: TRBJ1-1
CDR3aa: CSVGSQAGNTEAFF

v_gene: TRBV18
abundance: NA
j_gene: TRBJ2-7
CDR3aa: CASSPRDRFYEQYF

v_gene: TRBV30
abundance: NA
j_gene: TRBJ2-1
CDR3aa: CAWSVRREQFF

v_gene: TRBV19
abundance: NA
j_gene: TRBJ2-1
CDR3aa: CASNPGQGMNEQFF

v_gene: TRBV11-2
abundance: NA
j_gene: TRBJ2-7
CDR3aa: CASSLVGGGWYEQYF

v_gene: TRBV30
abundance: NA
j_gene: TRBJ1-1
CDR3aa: CASTPGQRRGNTEAFF

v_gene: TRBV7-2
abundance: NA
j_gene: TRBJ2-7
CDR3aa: CASSLGIQGYEQYF

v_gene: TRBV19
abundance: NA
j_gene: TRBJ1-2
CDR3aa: CASSLPPGYTF

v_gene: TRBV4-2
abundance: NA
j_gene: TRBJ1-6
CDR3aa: CASSQDSTGSSYNSPLHF

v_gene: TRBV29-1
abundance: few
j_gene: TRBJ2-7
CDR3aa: CSVEDPGLDYEQYF

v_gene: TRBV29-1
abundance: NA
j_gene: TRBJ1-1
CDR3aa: CSVVPPGTEAFF

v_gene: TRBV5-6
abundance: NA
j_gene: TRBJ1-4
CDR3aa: CASSSGLVGEKLFF

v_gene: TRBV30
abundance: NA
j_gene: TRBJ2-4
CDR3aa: CAYSAGSSSAKNIQYF

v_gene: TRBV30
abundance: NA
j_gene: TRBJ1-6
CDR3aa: CAWSEDSGKNSPLHF

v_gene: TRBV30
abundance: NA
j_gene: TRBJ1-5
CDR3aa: CAWSVGNQPQHF

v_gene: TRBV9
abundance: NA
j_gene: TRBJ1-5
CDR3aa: CASSVGGLQPQHF

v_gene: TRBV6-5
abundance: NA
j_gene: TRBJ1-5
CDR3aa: CASSSAGGQPQHF

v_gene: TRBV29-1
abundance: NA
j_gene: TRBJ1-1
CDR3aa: CSVGRGRAEAFF

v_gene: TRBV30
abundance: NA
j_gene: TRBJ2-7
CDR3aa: CAWSDPGRSPYEQYF

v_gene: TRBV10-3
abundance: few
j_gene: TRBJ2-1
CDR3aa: CAARGTGREQFF

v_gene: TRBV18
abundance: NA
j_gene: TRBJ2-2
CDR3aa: CASSLDLNTGELFF

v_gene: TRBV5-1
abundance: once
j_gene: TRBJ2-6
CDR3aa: CASSSEGSGANVLTF

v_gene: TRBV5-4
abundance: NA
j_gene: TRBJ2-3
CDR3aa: CASSLPTDTQYF

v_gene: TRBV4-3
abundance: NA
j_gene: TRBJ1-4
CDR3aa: CASSQGQLNEKLFF

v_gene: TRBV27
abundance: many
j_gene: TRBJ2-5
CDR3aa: CASSSRGGIRTQYF

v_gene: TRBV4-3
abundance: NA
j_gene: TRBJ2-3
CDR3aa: CASSQDSARSDTQYF

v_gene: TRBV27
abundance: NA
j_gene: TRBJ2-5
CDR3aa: CASNRAGGQETQYF

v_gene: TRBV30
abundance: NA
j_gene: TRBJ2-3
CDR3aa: CAWTPLAGGLGTQYF

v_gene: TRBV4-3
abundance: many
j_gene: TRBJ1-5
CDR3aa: CASSQDLSPNQPQHF

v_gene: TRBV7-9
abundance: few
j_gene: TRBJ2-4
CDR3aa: CASSLRDIQYF

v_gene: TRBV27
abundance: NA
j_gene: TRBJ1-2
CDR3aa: CASSRQWTDARIF

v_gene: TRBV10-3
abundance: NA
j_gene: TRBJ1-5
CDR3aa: CAIANSPNQPQHF

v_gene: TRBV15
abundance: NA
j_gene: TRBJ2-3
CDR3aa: CATSRVGGLTDTQYF

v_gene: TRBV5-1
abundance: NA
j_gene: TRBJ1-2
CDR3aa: CASSLSGANGYTF

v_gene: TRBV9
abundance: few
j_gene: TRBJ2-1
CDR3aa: CASSGRDRGYNEQFF

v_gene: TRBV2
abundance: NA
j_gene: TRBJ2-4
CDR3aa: CASRGRAGRQNIQYF

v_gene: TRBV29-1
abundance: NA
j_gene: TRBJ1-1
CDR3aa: CSVERQAAFF

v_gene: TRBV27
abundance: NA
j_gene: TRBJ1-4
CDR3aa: CASRRSLGWEEKLFF

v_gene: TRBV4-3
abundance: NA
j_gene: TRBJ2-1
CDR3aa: CASSQDPASGRNGNEQFF

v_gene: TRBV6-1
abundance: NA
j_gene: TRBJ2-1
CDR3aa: CASSVLDEQFF

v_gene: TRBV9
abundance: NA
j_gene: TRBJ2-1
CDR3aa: CASSVELTVYTSYNEQFF

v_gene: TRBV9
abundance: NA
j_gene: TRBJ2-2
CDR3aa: CASSVEAGELFF

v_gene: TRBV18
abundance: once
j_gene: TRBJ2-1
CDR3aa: CASSTGTSINEQFF